The next 9 T cell receptor beta chains were all read from a single sample in a study of shared clonotypes between healthy human individuals (dated by TCRdb to about 2020). CD8 naive samples were obtained by positive selection for CCR7 among CD45RO-negative cells, yielding a CD45RA+CCR7+ population from which TemRA cells were excluded. To prepare the library, the immunoSEQ multiplex PCR assay was applied. The clones in this table, taken by TCRdb from immuneACCESS, are in-frame only. Not every clone is retained; where verified, under half of the shortfall comes from an unresolved V gene, and the cause of the rest is unknown. Here the sample has over 2,000,000 clones; 93% occur a single time. Under 2% of the sample goes to the ten largest clones. The specimen was naive CD8+ T cells from PBMCs. The cell subset or site label, as the study defines it: CD45RA+CCR7+. These receptor sequences come from a man aged 18 to 30 in good health. Some clones in this sample may be carry-over from other donors' samples.

This chain links TRBV4-1 with TRBJ2-7, with 14 bases fitting TRBD2. CDR1 and CDR2 from the germline V gene are MGHRA and YSYEKL. The CDR3 has 17 amino acids. V lost 0 bases to trimming and J lost 6 bases; unmatched junction nucleotides: 7. CDR3 sequence reads: CASSQEWGTSGSREQYF. The CDR3 nucleotides read TGCGCCAGCAGCCAAGAATGGGGGACTAGCGGGAGCCGCGAGCAGTACTTC.

V is TRBV29-1 and J is TRBJ1-1; 9 bases match TRBD1. Trimming at V came to 2 bases and at J to 1 base, leaving 2 bases not matched to a gene. Germline V gene data show CDR1 as SQVTM and CDR2 as ANQGSEA. This CDR3 spans 14 amino acids. The CDR3 bases are TGCAGCGTTGAATACAGGGGGCCGAACACTGAAGCTTTCTTT. It specifies CSVEYRGPNTEAFF.

As to this clone: The same CDR3 is also encoded by other DNA sequences in this sample. The chain carries TRBV5-6 and TRBJ1-6; D uncertain. The CDR3 totals 12 residues. The V end was cut by 0 bases, the J end by 7 bases, with 2 bases between. The V gene's germline CDR1 is SGHDT and CDR2 YYEEEE. CDR3 residues: CASSLGNSPLHF. CDR3 DNA sequence: TGTGCCAGCAGCTTGGGCAATTCACCCCTCCACTTT. The full variable domain, completed using reference TRBV5-6 and TRBJ1-6, is DAGVTQSPTHLIKTRGQQVTLRCSPKSGHDTVSWYQQALGQGPQFIFQYYEEEERQRGNFPDRFSGHQFPNYSSELNVNALLLGDSALYLCASSLGNSPLHFGNGTRLTVT.

The rearrangement links TRBV28 to TRBJ1-1; TRBD1 matches at 8 bases. V lost 2 bases to trimming and J lost 6 bases; unmatched junction nucleotides: 5. CDR1 MDHEN and CDR2 SYDVKM come from the germline V gene. The CDR3 is made up of 14 amino acids. CDR3 region: CASSLQGAGAEAFF. CDR3 DNA: TGTGCCAGCAGTTTACAGGGGGCTGGCGCTGAAGCTTTCTTT.

Remarks on this clone: The sample holds other DNA sequences that translate to the same CDR3. V gene TRBV19 combines with J gene TRBJ2-7; D may match TRBD1 or TRBD2 (5 bases each). Germline V gene data show CDR1 as LNHDA and CDR2 as SQIVND (reference sequence). V lost 2 bases and J 2 bases, leaving 13 bases between the germline ends. The length of the CDR3 is 15 residues. The CDR3 coding sequence is TGTGCCAGTAGTATAAAATCGGGACGGGCCTACGAGCAGTACTTC. Translating it yields CASSIKSGRAYEQYF.

This CDR3 is CASSLVRGPEAFF. Here the CDR3 DNA reads TGTGCCAGCAGTTTAGTCAGGGGGCCTGAAGCTTTCTTT. This rearrangement joins TRBV27 to TRBJ1-1, with TRBD1 matching over 8 bases. Germline V gene lookup returns CDR1 MNHEY and CDR2 SMNVEV (reference sequence). Trimming took 2 bases from V and 6 from J; bases not matched to a gene: 2. The CDR3 consists of 13 residues.

The rearrangement joins TRBV28 to TRBJ1-4; maybe TRBD1 (5 bases). The V end was cut by 4 bases, the J end by 7 bases, with 22 bases between. Germline V gives CDR1 MDHEN, CDR2 SYDVKM. The CDR3 consists of 17 residues. The CDR3, as DNA: TGTGCCAGCAGTTCCGACCAATTTCCCGGGGGGGGTGAAAAACTGTTTTTT. Translation: CASSSDQFPGGGEKLFF. Filled out from reference TRBV28 and TRBJ1-4, the complete variable domain reads DVKVTQSSRYLVKRTGEKVFLECVQDMDHENMFWYRQDPGLGLRLIYFSYDVKMKEKGDIPEGYSVSREKKERFSLILESASTNQTSMYLCASSSDQFPGGGEKLFFGSGTQLSVL.

The rearrangement joins TRBV9 to TRBJ1-1, with D unclear. V shed 6 bases and J shed 0 bases, with 12 bases lying between them. The germline CDR1 and CDR2 sequences are SGDLS and YYNGEE. The CDR3 is 14 amino acids. CDR3 coding DNA: TGTGCCAGCAAAAAAGACCCTATGAACACTGAAGCTTTCTTT. Amino acid sequence: CASKKDPMNTEAFF.

This clone has only a few counts. The chain combines TRBV4-1 with TRBJ1-1; 7 bases align to TRBD1. Trimming removed 2 bases from V and 3 bases from J; junction bases left unmatched: 9. The CDR3 has 16 residues. Germline assignment: CDR1 MGHRA and CDR2 YSYEKL. CDR3 in amino acids: CASSQHDRAFHTEAFF. CDR3 sequence (DNA): TGCGCCAGCAGCCAACATGACAGGGCGTTTCACACTGAAGCTTTCTTT.